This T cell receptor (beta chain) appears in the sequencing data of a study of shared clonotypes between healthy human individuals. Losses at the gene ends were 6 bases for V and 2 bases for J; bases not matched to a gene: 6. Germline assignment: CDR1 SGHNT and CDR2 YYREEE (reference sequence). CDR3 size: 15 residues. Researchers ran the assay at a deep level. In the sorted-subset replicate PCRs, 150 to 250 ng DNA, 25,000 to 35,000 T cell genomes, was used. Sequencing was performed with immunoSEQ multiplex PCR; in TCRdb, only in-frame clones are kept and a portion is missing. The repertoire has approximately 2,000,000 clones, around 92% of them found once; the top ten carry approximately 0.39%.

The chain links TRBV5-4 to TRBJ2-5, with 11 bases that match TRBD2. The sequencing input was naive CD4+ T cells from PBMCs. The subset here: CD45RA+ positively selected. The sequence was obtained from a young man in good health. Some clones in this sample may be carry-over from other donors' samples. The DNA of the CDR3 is TGTGCCAGCACAATAGCGGGAGGGTTGCAAGAGACCCAGTACTTC. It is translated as CASTIAGGLQETQYF.